This entry lists 20 T cell receptor beta chains sequenced from one sample in a study of T cell responses to AZD1222 COVID-19 vaccine. TCRdb keeps only in-frame clones here, not all; method: immunoSEQ multiplex PCR. The sample has 200,000 to 250,000 clones, 90% to 95% seen once; the top ten hold over 1.5%. Sequenced material: peripheral blood, taken 28 days after the second dose of the MenACWY control vaccine. These receptors came from an adult who received the MenACWY meningococcal vaccine as a control.

The genes are TRBV28 and TRBJ1-4; 8 positions match TRBD1. This CDR3 spans 16 amino acids. Trimming cost V 2 bases and J 6 bases; bases outside gene matches: 8. Germline V CDR1 and CDR2: MDHEN, SYDVKM. CDR3 sequence reads: CASSLAPDREHEKLFF. For the CDR3, the DNA is TGTGCCAGCAGTTTAGCCCCGGACAGGGAGCATGAAAAACTGTTTTTT.

This rearrangement joins TRBV9 to TRBJ1-2; TRBD1 matches 8 bases. This CDR3 region has 15 residues. Germline CDR1 is SGDLS and CDR2 is YYNGEE. Losses at the gene ends were 2 bases for V and 2 bases for J; bases not matched to a gene: 5. CDR3 DNA sequence: TGTGCCAGCAGCGTGGGGACAGGCCACAACTATGGCTACACCTTC. It specifies CASSVGTGHNYGYTF.

The V gene is TRBV12-3 or TRBV12-4, the J gene TRBJ2-7; tentative D call: TRBD1 (5 bases). This CDR3 contains 11 residues. Trimming pared 6 bases from V and 6 bases from J, leaving 9 bases between. The DNA of the CDR3 is TGTGCCAGCAGCCAGGGAAGCGAGCAGTACTTC. As protein: CASSQGSEQYF.

This rearrangement joins TRBV21-1 to TRBJ2-3; the D call TRBD2 from the table was never checked on the DNA. TRBV21-1 is a recognized pseudogene. The CDR3 covers 17 residues. In DNA form, the CDR3 reads TGTGCCAGCAGCAAAAACCCCCCACGGAGGGGCACAGATACGCAGTATTTT. Translating it yields CASSKNPPRRGTDTQYF.

The rearrangement links TRBV28 to TRBJ1-4, with D perhaps TRBD1 (6 bases). The CDR3 is made up of 14 amino acids. Germline-derived CDR1 and CDR2 are MDHEN and SYDVKM. V lost 5 bases, J lost 9 bases, and 16 bases lay in between. CDR3 nucleotide sequence: TGTGCCAGCAGTGCACCGGGACAAATGAAAAAACTGTTTTTT. Translating gives CASSAPGQMKKLFF.

The chain is built from TRBV5-1 and TRBJ2-1; no reliable D call. Germline V gene lookup returns CDR1 SGHRS and CDR2 YFSETQ. The V end was cut by 1 base, the J end by 5 bases, with 10 bases between. The CDR3 extends over 14 amino acids. CDR3 coding DNA: TGCGCCAGCAGCTTGTTTATAGGAGACAATGAGCAGTTCTTC. Amino acid sequence: CASSLFIGDNEQFF.

The V and J genes are TRBV19 and TRBJ1-6; TRBD1 agrees at 7 bases. CDR3 length: 14 amino acids. V was pared by 3 bases and J by 8 bases, with 4 bases of the junction left unmatched. Germline CDR1 reads LNHDA; CDR2 reads SQIVND (reference sequence). Here the CDR3 DNA reads TGTGCCAGTAGTATCCGGGACAGAGATTCACCCCTCCACTTT. It encodes CASSIRDRDSPLHF.

V is TRBV5-1 and J is TRBJ2-7; 8 nucleotides match TRBD2. The CDR3 has 15 amino acids. Unmatched junction bases numbered 9, after V lost 4 bases and J lost 3 bases. Germline CDR1 is SGHRS and CDR2 is YFSETQ. The CDR3 reads CASSREGSESYEQYF. CDR3 sequence (DNA): TGCGCCAGCAGCCGGGAGGGCAGCGAAAGCTACGAGCAGTACTTC.

V is TRBV7-2 and J is TRBJ1-2; D is unresolved. Per the germline V gene, CDR1 is SGHTA and CDR2 is FQGNSA. The ends were cut back, 4 bases at V and 7 bases at J, with 22 bases in the middle. The CDR3 is made up of 16 amino acids. This CDR3 is CASSSEDNRLRTGYTF. As DNA, the CDR3 is TGTGCCAGCAGCTCAGAAGACAACCGACTACGAACTGGCTACACCTTC.

The V gene is TRBV6-7, the J gene TRBJ2-7, with D possibly being TRBD1 (5 bases). TRBV6-7 is known as an ORF, though its function is uncertain. This CDR3 contains 14 residues. Between the trimmed V and J ends, which lost 5 bases and 6 bases, there was a span of 17 bases. In DNA, the CDR3 is TGTGCCAGCAGTCGCCGGACAAGGATGGCCGAGCAGTACTTC. Its translation is CASSRRTRMAEQYF.

This chain joins TRBV19 and TRBJ2-7; D may be TRBD2 (5 bases). CDR3 length equals 14 residues. Germline V gives CDR1 LNHDA, CDR2 SQIVND (reference sequence). Between the trimmed V and J ends, which lost 3 bases and 4 bases, there was a span of 13 bases. The CDR3, as DNA: TGTGCCAGTAGTATCGGTCTAGCCCGGTACGAGCAGTACTTC. It translates to CASSIGLARYEQYF.

This rearrangement joins TRBV14 to TRBJ1-2; 9 positions agree with TRBD1. Trimming took 4 bases from V and 8 from J; bases not matched to a gene: 20. Germline CDR1 reads SGHDN; CDR2 reads FVKESK. This CDR3 comprises 18 residues. The CDR3 protein is CASSLNKWDRVSDKGYTF. The CDR3, as DNA: TGTGCCAGCAGCCTAAATAAGTGGGACAGGGTCTCGGATAAGGGCTACACCTTC. The full variable domain, rest sourced from reference TRBV14 and TRBJ1-2, is EAGVTQFPSHSVIEKGQTVTLRCDPISGHDNLYWYRRVMGKEIKFLLHFVKESKQDESGMPNNRFLAERTGGTYSTLKVQPAELEDSGVYFCASSLNKWDRVSDKGYTFGSGTRLTVV.

The chain combines TRBV28 with TRBJ2-5; 7 bases agree with TRBD2. The CDR3 sequence is 14 residues long. Germline CDR1 is MDHEN and CDR2 is SYDVKM. V lost 6 bases and J lost 7; bases outside the gene matches: 11. Here the CDR3 DNA reads TGTGCCAGCAGCCCCCCGGGGGGAAGCGGGACCCAGTACTTC. Encoded protein: CASSPPGGSGTQYF.

The chain has TRBV19 and TRBJ1-1; 9 bases are shared with TRBD1. V shed 2 bases and J 0 bases; nucleotides not matched to a gene: 7. CDR1 and CDR2 (germline): LNHDA, SQIVND (reference sequence). The CDR3 contains 17 residues. CDR3 sequence: CASSIRDRVDLNTEAFF. Written as DNA, the CDR3 is TGTGCCAGTAGTATAAGGGACAGGGTTGATTTGAACACTGAAGCTTTCTTT.

This clone has only a few counts. V gene TRBV7-2 combines with J gene TRBJ1-1, with TRBD1 matching 10 bases. The CDR3 is 13 residues long. V shed 3 bases, J shed 9 bases, and the junction held 4 bases outside the gene matches. CDR1 is SGHTA and CDR2 is FQGNSA in the germline V gene. CDR3 residues: CASSLDRGGKAFF. The CDR3 DNA sequence: TGTGCCAGCAGCTTGGACAGGGGGGGAAAAGCTTTCTTT.

The genes are TRBV10-3 and TRBJ2-2; D assignment may be TRBD1 or TRBD2 (5 bases each). The length of the CDR3 is 16 residues. Germline CDR1 is ENHRY and CDR2 is SYGVKD. Trimming left V 3 bases short and J 1 base short, with 12 bases between. The CDR3 reads CAISDAKGRNTGELFF. CDR3 sequence (DNA): TGTGCCATCAGTGATGCGAAGGGACGGAACACCGGGGAGCTGTTTTTT.

The chain carries TRBV2 and TRBJ2-7; tentative D call: TRBD1 (6 bases). V was cut by 6 bases and J by 2 bases, with 20 bases left in between. The CDR3 spans 16 residues. Germline values: CDR1 SNHLY, CDR2 FYNNEI. CDR3 in DNA: TGTGCCAGCAGGGTGACAGGAGCTAGAGCTCCCTACGAGCAGTACTTC. It encodes CASRVTGARAPYEQYF.

The chain combines TRBV27 with TRBJ2-2, with TRBD1 as a possible D gene (6 bases). The CDR3 loop spans 15 amino acids. Trimming took 5 bases from V and 6 from J, leaving 16 bases between them. CDR1 and CDR2 (germline): MNHEY, SMNVEV (reference sequence). In DNA, the CDR3 is TGTGCCAGCAGTGCCGCCCAGGGGCTTGCCGGGGAGCTGTTTTTT. Protein product: CASSAAQGLAGELFF.

This chain joins TRBV5-1 and TRBJ1-2, with D perhaps matching TRBD1 (6 bases). The CDR3 has 14 amino acids. Looked up from germline, CDR1 is SGHRS and CDR2 is YFSETQ. Trimming removed 2 bases from V and 6 bases from J, with 14 bases in between. CDR3 protein: CASSFIAGEDGYTF. The DNA for the CDR3 is TGCGCCAGCAGCTTCATTGCAGGGGAGGATGGCTACACCTTC.

J is TRBJ1-4 and V is TRBV18; the D gene is possibly TRBD1 (6 bases). This CDR3 contains 14 residues. CDR1 and CDR2 (germline): KGHSH, LQKENI. Trimming took off 5 bases at V and 8 bases at J, with 15 bases between the two ends. The CDR3 DNA follows: TGTGCCAGCTCAGCGCAAACAGGGTTGGAAAAACTGTTTTTT. Protein sequence: CASSAQTGLEKLFF. Full variable domain (missing parts from reference TRBV18 and TRBJ1-4): NAGVMQNPRHLVRRRGQEARLRCSPMKGHSHVYWYRQLPEEGLKFMVYLQKENIIDESGMPKERFSAEFPKEGPSILRIQQVVRGDSAAYFCASSAQTGLEKLFFGSGTQLSVL.